This T cell receptor (beta chain) stems from a study of blood T cell repertoires in COVID-19. Study-wide context: Samples taken during acute and convalescent COVID-19 were collected in the United States, Italy and Spain. T cells, B-cell-depleted T cells, or PBMCs provided the cDNA or gDNA that served as material.

This CDR3 has 15 residues. With V trimmed by 4 bases and J by 1 base, 5 bases remained unmatched. CDR1 SGHVS and CDR2 FNYEAQ come from the germline V gene. Study processing details: Nucleated cell counts were estimated from reference gene primer amplification. Only in-frame clones appear in the TCRdb table, and some are missing; sequencing was by immunoSEQ multiplex PCR. The V and J calls and clone size come from that table; D and trimming were worked out from the DNA. Of a few hundred thousand clones in the sample, roughly 90% are singletons; the top ten hold around 2.2%. The chain joins TRBV7-6 to TRBJ1-1, with TRBD1 matching over 8 bases. The sequenced material came from peripheral blood. This TCR came from a woman in her forties or fifties who had recovered from COVID-19. In DNA, the CDR3 is TGTGCCAGCAGCTCGACAGGGGCCGGGAACACTGAAGCTTTCTTT. Protein product: CASSSTGAGNTEAFF.